The clone carrying this TCR beta chain was seen a handful of times. This sample was included in a study of cytomegalovirus exposure and HLA in healthy donors. 13 Jbeta primers and 60 Vbeta primers were used for the PCR. TCRdb's copy holds only in-frame clones and misses some; the assay was immunoSEQ multiplex PCR. The data contain roughly 150,000 clones, around four fifths of them seen just once; the ten biggest clones take up about 1.9%. The V end was cut by 6 bases, the J end by 0 bases, with 11 bases between. Per the germline V gene, CDR1 is GTSNPN and CDR2 is SVGIG (reference sequence). The CDR3 totals 13 residues.

The sequencing input was PBMCs. This sequence originates from a woman younger than 30 in good health and CMV-seronegative. This chain links TRBV30 with TRBJ1-1; D gene ambiguous. The CDR3 DNA reads TGTGCCTGCATGCCCGGGGTGAACACTGAAGCTTTCTTT. Protein: CACMPGVNTEAFF.